This TCR beta chain was profiled in a study of T cell responses to AZD1222 COVID-19 vaccine. General study points: Mostly white British, mostly female donors; authors suggested clonal diversity may be underestimated.

Comment on this clone: The antigen remains undetermined.

The CDR3 has 16 residues. Looked up from germline, CDR1 is KGHDR and CDR2 is SFDVKD. The trim removed 4 bases at V and 7 bases at J, leaving 10 bases unmatched. Sequenced by immunoSEQ multiplex PCR; TCRdb stores in-frame clones only, minus some. The data show about 90,000 clones, around 91% seen once. This sample comprised peripheral blood, obtained on day 0 of MenACWY control vaccination. The chain links TRBV24-1 to TRBJ2-1; TRBD1 aligns across 9 bases. The receptor's source is an adult in good health. The CDR3: CATSDRLGTGINEQFF. The CDR3, as DNA: TGTGCCACCAGTGACCGACTGGGGACAGGGATAAATGAGCAGTTCTTC.